The T cell receptor beta chain described here comes from a study of T cell repertoires in cytomegalovirus infection. Study at large: Peptides in the study included HLA-C-restricted and HLA-B-restricted CMV epitopes. Public TCR beta signatures marked donors with CMV infection and the matching HLA. General study points: Ex vivo responses were dominated by HLA-C-restricted CMV-specific TCR beta clonotypes. Based on cumulative public TCR beta family frequency, carriers of CMV plus the relevant HLA were identified.

This clonotype was seen only a few times. The target antigen is unknown. Germline lookup yields CDR1 LNHDA and CDR2 SQIVND (reference sequence). This CDR3 is 17 amino acids long. With V trimmed by 3 bases and J by 5 bases, 8 bases remained unmatched. TCRdb called the reads again in MiXCR, with one record for every CDR3 protein. The sample consists of more than 95,000 distinct CDR3 sequences, 32% of them appearing once. Sequencing used CD8+ T cells from cultured PBMCs, obtained from culture after CMV antigen stimulation. V gene TRBV19 combines with J gene TRBJ1-5, with 12 bases matching TRBD1. This TCR was sampled from a human donor in good health (CMV status not recorded). Some clones in this sample may be carry-over from other donors' samples. DNA for the CDR3: TGTGCCAGTAGTATTGGGGGGGACAGGGGGCAAGATCAGCCCCAGCATTTT. It codes for CASSIGGDRGQDQPQHF.